The 23 T cell receptor beta chains below were found in one sample sequenced in a study of blood T cell repertoires in COVID-19. This table comes from immunoSEQ multiplex PCR, and its TCRdb copy is limited to in-frame clones, with some not included. The data show 45,000 or so clones, with around 90% seen just once and roughly 13% held by the top ten. Material for sequencing was peripheral blood. These receptors were obtained from an elderly man with acute or convalescent COVID-19.

This clone has only a few counts. CDR3 in DNA: TGTGCCAGTAGAGACAGGACGAACACTGAAGCTTTCTTT. Translating gives CASRDRTNTEAFF. This sequence joins TRBV19 and TRBJ1-1, with D perhaps matching TRBD1 (6 bases). The germline V gene encodes CDR1 LNHDA and CDR2 SQIVND (reference sequence). The CDR3 is 13 amino acids. V was pared by 6 bases and J by 1 base, with 9 bases between.

This chain links TRBV27 with TRBJ1-5, with D perhaps TRBD1 (6 bases). Trimming removed 4 bases at V and 9 bases at J, with 10 bases between. There are 12 residues in the CDR3. Germline V gene data show CDR1 as MNHEY and CDR2 as SMNVEV (reference sequence). The CDR3 is CASSSQGLPQHF. Written as DNA, the CDR3 is TGTGCCAGCAGTTCACAGGGTCTGCCCCAGCATTTT.

V and J are TRBV24-1 and TRBJ2-1, with 8 bases that match TRBD2. Germline V gene data show CDR1 as KGHDR and CDR2 as SFDVKD. The CDR3 covers 15 residues. With V trimmed by 0 bases and J by 4 bases, 1 base remained unmatched. CDR3 DNA sequence: TGTGCCACCAGTGATTTGAGCGGGGGTTACAATGAGCAGTTCTTC. This codes for CATSDLSGGYNEQFF.

This chain connects TRBV4-1 to TRBJ1-5; D uncertain. The V end was cut by 0 bases, the J end by 7 bases, with 10 bases between. In germline, CDR1 is MGHRA, CDR2 YSYEKL. This CDR3 is 14 amino acids long. CDR3 in DNA: TGCGCCAGCAGCCAAGATGAGGAGGTACAGCCCCAGCATTTT. Amino acids: CASSQDEEVQPQHF.

V usage is TRBV4-2 and J usage is TRBJ1-5, with unresolved D. V lost 0 bases and J lost 2, with 8 bases in between. Germline assignment: CDR1 LGHNA and CDR2 YNFKEQ. The CDR3 has 15 residues. DNA of the CDR3: TGTGCCAGCAGCCAAGAGGCGGAACGCAATCAGCCCCAGCATTTT. Amino acids: CASSQEAERNQPQHF.

This chain links TRBV6-2 or TRBV6-3 with TRBJ2-5; D is undetermined. The CDR3 spans 11 residues. Germline V gene sequence: CDR1 MNHEY, CDR2 SVGEGT. The V and J ends lost 2 bases and 7 bases respectively, with 5 bases between them. The CDR3 region has the DNA TGTGCCAGCAGTTACACCGGGACCCAGTACTTC. Protein sequence: CASSYTGTQYF.

This chain joins TRBV24-1 and TRBJ2-2; 12 bases map to TRBD1. Germline CDR1 and CDR2: KGHDR and SFDVKD. After removal of 0 bases from V and 1 base from J, the junction contained 8 bases not matched to a gene. CDR3 length equals 20 residues. The CDR3 bases are TGTGCCACCAGTGATTTGGCCGGGACAGGGGGCGGACAGAACACCGGGGAGCTGTTTTTT. Translating gives CATSDLAGTGGGQNTGELFF.

The chain couples TRBV10-3 to TRBJ1-2; 8 bases are a match to TRBD1. Germline trimming cut 4 bases from V and 5 bases from J; bases unmatched to any gene: 15. The CDR3 sequence is 17 residues long. Germline V gene sequence: CDR1 ENHRY, CDR2 SYGVKD. CDR3 protein: CAISGGLRPGGGYGYTF. The CDR3 nucleotides read TGTGCCATCAGTGGGGGCCTTCGCCCAGGGGGCGGGTATGGCTACACCTTC.

The rearrangement joins TRBV18 to TRBJ1-1, with D perhaps matching TRBD1 (5 bases). Trimming shortened V by 3 bases and J by 4 bases, and 12 bases separated the two germline ends. The CDR3 length is 14 residues. CDR1 and CDR2 from the germline V gene are KGHSH and LQKENI. The CDR3 is CASSPFPGITEAFF. The CDR3 nucleotides read TGTGCCAGCTCACCTTTTCCAGGGATCACTGAAGCTTTCTTT.

The count of this clone is one. The rearrangement joins TRBV24-1 to TRBJ1-5; 10 bases line up with TRBD1. The CDR3 is 21 residues long. Per the germline V gene, CDR1 is KGHDR and CDR2 is SFDVKD. V gave up 4 bases and J gave up 0 bases; unmatched junction bases: 17. The CDR3 sequence: CATSDIKTPGQGLYSNQPQHF. CDR3 DNA: TGTGCCACCAGTGACATCAAGACCCCGGGACAGGGGTTATATAGCAATCAGCCCCAGCATTTT.

This chain connects TRBV28 to TRBJ2-1, with 10 bases identical to TRBD2. The trim removed 7 bases at V and 11 bases at J, leaving 20 bases unmatched. Germline V gene sequence: CDR1 MDHEN, CDR2 SYDVKM. This CDR3 spans 17 amino acids. This CDR3 reads CASTVYTGLAGAGKQFF. CDR3 in DNA: TGTGCCAGCACAGTTTATACCGGCCTAGCGGGGGCGGGTAAGCAGTTCTTC.

The chain has TRBV5-7 and TRBJ1-5, with D possibly TRBD1 on 6 matching bases. TRBV5-7 is an open reading frame, and its role is uncertain. The CDR3 is 15 amino acids. Deletions cut 1 base from V and 4 bases from J, with 12 bases between. The CDR3, as DNA: TGTGCCAGCAGCTTGAGTTCAGGGGTAAATCAGCCCCAGCATTTT. Protein: CASSLSSGVNQPQHF.

This clone was seen a few times. V is TRBV30 and J is TRBJ1-1; TRBD1 is a possible D gene (5 bases). Germline CDR1 reads GTSNPN; CDR2 reads SVGIG (reference sequence). The CDR3 has 14 amino acids. Deletions cut 3 bases from V and 8 bases from J, with 19 bases between. The CDR3 here is CAWRGTYDRKEAFF. The CDR3, as DNA: TGTGCCTGGAGGGGTACTTACGACAGAAAAGAAGCTTTCTTT.

V gene TRBV5-4 combines with J gene TRBJ2-3; TRBD2 might be the D (5 bases). Per the germline V gene, CDR1 is SGHNT and CDR2 is YYREEE (reference sequence). This CDR3 has 14 residues. Trimming cost V 4 bases and J 1 base, with 10 bases left between them. Here the CDR3 reads CASSKGSGTDTQYF. The CDR3 DNA is TGTGCCAGCAGCAAAGGGAGCGGCACAGATACGCAGTATTTT.

The gene calls are TRBV6-5 and TRBJ1-1; 8 bases agree with TRBD1. With 0 bases clipped from V and 1 base from J, the junction kept 4 bases outside the gene matches. CDR1 is MNHEY, CDR2 SVGAGI, per germline. This CDR3 region has 16 residues. The chain's CDR3 is CASSYSTGASNTEAFF. As DNA, the CDR3 is TGTGCCAGCAGTTACTCGACAGGGGCATCGAACACTGAAGCTTTCTTT.

The V and J genes are TRBV6-5 and TRBJ1-5; TRBD1 matches 9 bases. Germline V gene lookup returns CDR1 MNHEY and CDR2 SVGAGI. This CDR3 contains 16 residues. The ends lost 4 bases at V and 3 bases at J; junction bases unmatched: 7. CDR3 bases: TGTGCCAGCAGTTTACAGGGGGCGCTTAACAATCAGCCCCAGCATTTT. Protein product: CASSLQGALNNQPQHF.

V is TRBV30 and J is TRBJ1-2, with 9 bases aligning to TRBD1. V gave up 3 bases and J gave up 1 base; unmatched junction bases: 6. The CDR3 runs 15 residues. CDR1 and CDR2 (germline): GTSNPN, SVGIG (reference sequence). Here the CDR3 DNA reads TGTGCCTGGAGGGTCGGGACAGGGATTAACTATGGCTACACCTTC. Translated, it gives CAWRVGTGINYGYTF.

The chain couples TRBV27 to TRBJ2-3, with D perhaps matching TRBD2 (5 bases). The CDR3 is 16 residues long. V shed 2 bases and J shed 1 base, with 13 bases lying between them. Germline loops: CDR1 MNHEY, CDR2 SMNVEV (reference sequence). The CDR3 nucleotides read TGTGCCAGCAGTTTAAGTCGACCCGGGGGCACAGATACGCAGTATTTT. Translating gives CASSLSRPGGTDTQYF.

The CDR3 protein is CASSPRSAGMGDEQFF. CDR3 nucleotides: TGCGCCAGCAGCCCGAGGTCAGCGGGGATGGGGGATGAGCAGTTCTTC. The genes are TRBV5-1 and TRBJ2-1, with 7 bases matching TRBD2. V gave up 4 bases and J gave up 8 bases; unmatched junction bases: 15. Looked up from germline, CDR1 is SGHRS and CDR2 is YFSETQ. CDR3 length: 16 residues.

The chain combines TRBV19 with TRBJ1-6; D unresolved. V lost 6 bases to trimming and J lost 6 bases, with 18 bases between them. Germline CDR1 reads LNHDA; CDR2 reads SQIVND (reference sequence). This CDR3 comprises 16 residues. The CDR3 nucleotides read TGTGCCAGTAGCACTACTCCCCGAGGAGTTAATTCACCCCTCCACTTT. Translation: CASSTTPRGVNSPLHF.

This rearrangement joins TRBV5-5 to TRBJ1-5; D not resolved. The germline gives CDR1 SGHKS, CDR2 YYEKEE (reference sequence). The V gene lost 0 bases and the J gene lost 2 bases, with 12 bases spanning the gap. The CDR3 totals 16 residues. The chain's CDR3 is CASSLDAGSRNQPQHF. For the CDR3, the DNA is TGTGCCAGCAGCTTGGACGCGGGCTCCCGCAATCAGCCCCAGCATTTT.

The chain joins TRBV19 to TRBJ2-1, with TRBD2 matching 8 bases. The germline CDR1 and CDR2 sequences are LNHDA and SQIVND (reference sequence). CDR3 length: 17 amino acids. V dropped 2 bases and J dropped 7; count of bases not matched to a gene: 13. The DNA of the CDR3 is TGTGCCAGTAGTATAAGCGGGACTAGATCCCTAGGTAATGAGCAGTTCTTC. Protein product: CASSISGTRSLGNEQFF.

The rearrangement uses TRBV19 and TRBJ2-1, with 9 bases aligning to TRBD2. In germline, CDR1 is LNHDA, CDR2 SQIVND (reference sequence). V lost 4 bases, J lost 4 bases, and 8 bases stayed unmatched. The CDR3 sequence is 16 residues long. CDR3 nucleotide sequence: TGTGCCAGTAGTAAGGACCTAGCGGGGCTTTACAATGAGCAGTTCTTC. Translation: CASSKDLAGLYNEQFF.